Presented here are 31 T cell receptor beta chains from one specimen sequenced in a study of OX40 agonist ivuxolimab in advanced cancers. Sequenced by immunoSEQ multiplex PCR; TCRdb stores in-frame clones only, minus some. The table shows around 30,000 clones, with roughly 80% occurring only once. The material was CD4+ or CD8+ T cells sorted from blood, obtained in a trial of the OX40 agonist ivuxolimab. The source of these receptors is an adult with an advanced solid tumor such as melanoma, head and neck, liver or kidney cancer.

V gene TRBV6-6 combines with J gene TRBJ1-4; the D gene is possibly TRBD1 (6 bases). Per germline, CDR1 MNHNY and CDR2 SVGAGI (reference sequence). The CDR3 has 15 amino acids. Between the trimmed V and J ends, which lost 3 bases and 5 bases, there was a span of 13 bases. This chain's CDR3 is CASSYKQGGNEKLFF. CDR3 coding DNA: TGTGCCAGCAGTTATAAACAGGGAGGAAATGAAAAACTGTTTTTT.

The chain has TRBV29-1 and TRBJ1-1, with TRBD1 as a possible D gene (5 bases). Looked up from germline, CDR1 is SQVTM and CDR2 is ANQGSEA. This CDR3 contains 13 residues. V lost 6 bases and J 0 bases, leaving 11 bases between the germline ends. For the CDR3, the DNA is TGCAGCGTAAACGGACACCTGAACACTGAAGCTTTCTTT. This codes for CSVNGHLNTEAFF.

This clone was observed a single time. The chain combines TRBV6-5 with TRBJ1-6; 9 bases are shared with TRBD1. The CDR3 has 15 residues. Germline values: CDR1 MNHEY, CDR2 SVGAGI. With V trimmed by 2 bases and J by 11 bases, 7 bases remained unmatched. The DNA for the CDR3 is TGTGCCAGCAGTTACGGGGGACAGGGTAGGGCACCCCTCCACTTT. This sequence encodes CASSYGGQGRAPLHF.

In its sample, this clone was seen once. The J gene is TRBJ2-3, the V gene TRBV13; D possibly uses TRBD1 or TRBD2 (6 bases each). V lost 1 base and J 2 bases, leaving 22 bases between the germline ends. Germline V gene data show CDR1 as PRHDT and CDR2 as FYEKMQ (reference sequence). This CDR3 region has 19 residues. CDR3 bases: TGTGCCAGCAGCTTAGAGGGGGGACGTGTCGGGCGGGCCACAGATACGCAGTATTTT. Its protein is CASSLEGGRVGRATDTQYF. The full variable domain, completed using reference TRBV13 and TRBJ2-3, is AAGVIQSPRHLIKEKRETATLKCYPIPRHDTVYWYQQGPGQDPQFLISFYEKMQSDKGSIPDRFSAQQFSDYHSELNMSSLELGDSALYFCASSLEGGRVGRATDTQYFGPGTRLTVL.

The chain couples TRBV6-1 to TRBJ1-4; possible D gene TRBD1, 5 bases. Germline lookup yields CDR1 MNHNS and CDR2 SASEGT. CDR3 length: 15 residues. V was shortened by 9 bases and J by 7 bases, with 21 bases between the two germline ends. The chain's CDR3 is CASSRGGGYGEKLFF. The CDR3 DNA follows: TGTGCCAGTTCCCGCGGCGGGGGGTACGGTGAAAAACTGTTTTTT.

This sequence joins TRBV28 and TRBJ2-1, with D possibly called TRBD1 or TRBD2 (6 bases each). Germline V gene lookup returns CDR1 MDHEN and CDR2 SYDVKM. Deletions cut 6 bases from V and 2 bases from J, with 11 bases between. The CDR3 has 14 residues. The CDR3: CASRIGGPYNEQFF. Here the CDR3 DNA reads TGTGCCAGCAGGATCGGGGGCCCCTACAATGAGCAGTTCTTC.

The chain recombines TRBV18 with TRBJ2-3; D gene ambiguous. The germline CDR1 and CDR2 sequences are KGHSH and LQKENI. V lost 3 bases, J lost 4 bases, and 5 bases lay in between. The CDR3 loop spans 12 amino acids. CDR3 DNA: TGTGCCAGCTCACCTGGCCCAGATACGCAGTATTTT. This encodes CASSPGPDTQYF.

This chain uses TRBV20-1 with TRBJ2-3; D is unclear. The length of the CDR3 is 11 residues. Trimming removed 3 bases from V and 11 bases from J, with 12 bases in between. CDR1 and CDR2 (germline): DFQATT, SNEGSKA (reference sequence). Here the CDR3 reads CSASKVEEQYF. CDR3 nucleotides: TGCAGTGCTAGTAAGGTAGAAGAGCAGTATTTT.

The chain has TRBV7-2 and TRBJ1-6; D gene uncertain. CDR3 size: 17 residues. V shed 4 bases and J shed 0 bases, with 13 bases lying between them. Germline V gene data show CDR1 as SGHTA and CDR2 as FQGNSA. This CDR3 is CASSSGPRSSYNSPLHF. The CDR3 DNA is TGTGCCAGCAGCTCCGGGCCTAGGAGCTCCTATAATTCACCCCTCCACTTT.

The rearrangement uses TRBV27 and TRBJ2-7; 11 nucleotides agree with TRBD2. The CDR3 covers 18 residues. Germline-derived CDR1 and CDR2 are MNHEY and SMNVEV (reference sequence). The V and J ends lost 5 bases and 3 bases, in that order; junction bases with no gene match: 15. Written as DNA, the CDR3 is TGTGCCAGCAGTCGAAATAGCGGGAGGGCTTCAACACTCTACGAGCAGTACTTC. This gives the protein CASSRNSGRASTLYEQYF.

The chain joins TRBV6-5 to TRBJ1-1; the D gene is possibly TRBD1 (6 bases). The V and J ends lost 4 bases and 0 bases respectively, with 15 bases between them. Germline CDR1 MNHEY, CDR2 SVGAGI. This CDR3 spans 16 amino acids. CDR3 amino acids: CASSSRTADMNTEAFF. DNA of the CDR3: TGTGCCAGCAGTTCGCGGACAGCCGACATGAACACTGAAGCTTTCTTT.

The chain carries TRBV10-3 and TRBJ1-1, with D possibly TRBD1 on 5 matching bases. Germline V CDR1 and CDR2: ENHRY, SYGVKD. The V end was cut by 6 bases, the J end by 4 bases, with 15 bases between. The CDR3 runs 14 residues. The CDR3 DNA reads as TGTGCCATCAGAACAGGACGGCGGGGCACTGAAGCTTTCTTT. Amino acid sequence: CAIRTGRRGTEAFF.

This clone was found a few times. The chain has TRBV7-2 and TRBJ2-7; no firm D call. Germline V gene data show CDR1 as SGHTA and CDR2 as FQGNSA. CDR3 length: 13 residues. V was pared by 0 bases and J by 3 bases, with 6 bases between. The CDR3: CASSLAKIYEQYF. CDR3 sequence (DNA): TGTGCCAGCAGCTTAGCAAAGATCTACGAGCAGTACTTC.

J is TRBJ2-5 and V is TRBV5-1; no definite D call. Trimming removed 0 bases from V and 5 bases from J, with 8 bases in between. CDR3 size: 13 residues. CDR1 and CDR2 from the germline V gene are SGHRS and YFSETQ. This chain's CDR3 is CASSLALVETQYF. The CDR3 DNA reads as TGCGCCAGCAGCTTGGCTCTCGTTGAGACCCAGTACTTC.

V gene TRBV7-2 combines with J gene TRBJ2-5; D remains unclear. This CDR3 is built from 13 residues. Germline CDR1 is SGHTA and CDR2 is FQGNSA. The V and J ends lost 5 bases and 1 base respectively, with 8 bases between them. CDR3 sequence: CASSRTAQETQYF. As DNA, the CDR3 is TGTGCCAGCAGCCGAACGGCCCAAGAGACCCAGTACTTC.

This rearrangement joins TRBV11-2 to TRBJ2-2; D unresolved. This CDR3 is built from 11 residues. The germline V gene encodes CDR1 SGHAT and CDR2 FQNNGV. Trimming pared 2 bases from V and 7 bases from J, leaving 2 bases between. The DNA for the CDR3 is TGTGCCAGCAGCTTAAGCGGGGAGCTGTTTTTT. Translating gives CASSLSGELFF.

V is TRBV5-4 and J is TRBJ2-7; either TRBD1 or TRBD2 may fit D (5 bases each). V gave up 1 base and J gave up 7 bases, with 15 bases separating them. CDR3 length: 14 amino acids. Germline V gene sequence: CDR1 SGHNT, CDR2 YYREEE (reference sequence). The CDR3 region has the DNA TGTGCCAGCAGCTTGATGGCCGATGGGGGAGAGCAGTACTTC. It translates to CASSLMADGGEQYF.

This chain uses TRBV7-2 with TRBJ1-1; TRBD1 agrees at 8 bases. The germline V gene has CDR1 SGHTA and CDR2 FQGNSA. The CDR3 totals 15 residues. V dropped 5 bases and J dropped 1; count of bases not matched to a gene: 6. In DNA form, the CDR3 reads TGTGCCAGCAGCCCGCAAGGACAGGGGAACACTGAAGCTTTCTTT. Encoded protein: CASSPQGQGNTEAFF. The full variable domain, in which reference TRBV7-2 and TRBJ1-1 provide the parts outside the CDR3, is GAGVSQSPSNKVTEKGKDVELRCDPISGHTALYWYRQSLGQGLEFLIYFQGNSAPDKSGLPSDRFSAERTGGSVSTLTIQRTQQEDSAVYLCASSPQGQGNTEAFFGQGTRLTVV.

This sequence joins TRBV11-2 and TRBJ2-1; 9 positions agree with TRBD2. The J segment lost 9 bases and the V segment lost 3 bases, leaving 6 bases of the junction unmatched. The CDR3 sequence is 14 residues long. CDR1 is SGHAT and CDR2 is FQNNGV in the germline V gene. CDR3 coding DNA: TGTGCCAGCAGCTTGATACTAGCGGGTGCTGAGCAGTTCTTC. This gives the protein CASSLILAGAEQFF.

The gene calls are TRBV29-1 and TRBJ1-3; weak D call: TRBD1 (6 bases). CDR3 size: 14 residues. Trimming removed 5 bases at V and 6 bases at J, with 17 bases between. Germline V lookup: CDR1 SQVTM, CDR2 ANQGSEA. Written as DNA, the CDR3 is TGCAGCGTTTCTTCCCAGGACAGCACAAACACCATATATTTT. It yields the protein CSVSSQDSTNTIYF.

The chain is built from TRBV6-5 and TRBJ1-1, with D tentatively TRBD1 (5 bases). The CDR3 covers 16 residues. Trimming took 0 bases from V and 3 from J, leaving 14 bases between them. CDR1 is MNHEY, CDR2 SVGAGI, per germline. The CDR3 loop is CASSYSGVFVDTEAFF. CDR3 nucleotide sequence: TGTGCCAGCAGTTACTCGGGGGTGTTCGTTGACACTGAAGCTTTCTTT.

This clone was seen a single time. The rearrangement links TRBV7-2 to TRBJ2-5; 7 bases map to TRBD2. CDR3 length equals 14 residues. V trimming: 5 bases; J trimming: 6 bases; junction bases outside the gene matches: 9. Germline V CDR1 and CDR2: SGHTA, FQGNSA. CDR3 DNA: TGTGCCAGCAGCGCAGGCGGGGGACTAAAGACCCAGTACTTC. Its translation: CASSAGGGLKTQYF.

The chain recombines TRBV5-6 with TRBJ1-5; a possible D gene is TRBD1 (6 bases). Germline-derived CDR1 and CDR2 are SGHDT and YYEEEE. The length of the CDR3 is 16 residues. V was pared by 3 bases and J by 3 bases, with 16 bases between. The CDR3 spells CASSSRMGGTNQPQHF. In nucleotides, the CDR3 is TGTGCCAGCAGCTCCCGTATGGGGGGCACCAATCAGCCCCAGCATTTT.

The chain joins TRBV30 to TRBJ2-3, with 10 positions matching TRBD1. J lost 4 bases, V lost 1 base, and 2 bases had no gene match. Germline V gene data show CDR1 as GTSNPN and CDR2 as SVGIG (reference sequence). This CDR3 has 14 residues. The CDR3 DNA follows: TGTGCCTGGAGTGGACAGGGGGCCTCAGATACGCAGTATTTT. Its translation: CAWSGQGASDTQYF.

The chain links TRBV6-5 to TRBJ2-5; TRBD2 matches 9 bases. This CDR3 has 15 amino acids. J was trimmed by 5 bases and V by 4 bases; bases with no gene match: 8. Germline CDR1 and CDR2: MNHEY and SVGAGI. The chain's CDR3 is CASSSASGKVETQYF. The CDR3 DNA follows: TGTGCCAGCAGTTCGGCTAGCGGGAAAGTGGAGACCCAGTACTTC.

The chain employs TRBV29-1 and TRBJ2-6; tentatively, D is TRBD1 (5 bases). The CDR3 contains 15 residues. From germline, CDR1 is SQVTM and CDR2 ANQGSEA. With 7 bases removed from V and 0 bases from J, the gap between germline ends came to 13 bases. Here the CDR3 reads CSALSGRSGANVLTF. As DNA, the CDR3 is TGCAGCGCACTGTCAGGGCGCTCTGGGGCCAACGTCCTGACTTTC.

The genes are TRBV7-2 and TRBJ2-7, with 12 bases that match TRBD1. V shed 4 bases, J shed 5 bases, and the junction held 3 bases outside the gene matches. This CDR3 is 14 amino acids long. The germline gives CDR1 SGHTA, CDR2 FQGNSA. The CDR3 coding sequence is TGTGCCAGCAGCTCGGGGACAGGGGGCAACGAGCAGTACTTC. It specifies CASSSGTGGNEQYF.

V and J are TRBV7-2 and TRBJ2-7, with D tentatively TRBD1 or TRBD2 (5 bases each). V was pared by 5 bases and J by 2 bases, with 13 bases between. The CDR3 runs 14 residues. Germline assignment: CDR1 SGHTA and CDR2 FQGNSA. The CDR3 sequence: CASSPGTVTYEQYF. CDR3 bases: TGTGCCAGCAGCCCTGGGACGGTGACCTACGAGCAGTACTTC.

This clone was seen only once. The CDR3 sequence is CATSRKAFNYGYTF. As DNA, the CDR3 is TGTGCCACCAGCAGGAAAGCTTTTAACTATGGCTACACCTTC. The rearrangement joins TRBV15 to TRBJ1-2, with unresolved D. Trimming cost V 3 bases and J 1 base, with 9 bases left between them. The CDR3 is 14 amino acids. Germline V gene data show CDR1 as LNHNV and CDR2 as YYDKDF (reference sequence).

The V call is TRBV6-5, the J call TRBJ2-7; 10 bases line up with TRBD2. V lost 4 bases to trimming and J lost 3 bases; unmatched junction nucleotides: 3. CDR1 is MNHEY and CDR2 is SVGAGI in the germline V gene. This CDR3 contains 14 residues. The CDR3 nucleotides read TGTGCCAGCAGTTCCAGGACTAGCGGCTACGAGCAGTACTTC. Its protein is CASSSRTSGYEQYF.

The CDR3 DNA reads as TGTGCCAGCAGTGAAGGGGGAGGTGTAGCTTTCTTT. It specifies CASSEGGGVAFF. The chain carries TRBV6-1 and TRBJ1-1; no clear D. This CDR3 contains 12 residues. Between the trimmed V and J ends, which lost 1 base and 10 bases, there was a span of 10 bases. Looked up from germline, CDR1 is MNHNS and CDR2 is SASEGT.